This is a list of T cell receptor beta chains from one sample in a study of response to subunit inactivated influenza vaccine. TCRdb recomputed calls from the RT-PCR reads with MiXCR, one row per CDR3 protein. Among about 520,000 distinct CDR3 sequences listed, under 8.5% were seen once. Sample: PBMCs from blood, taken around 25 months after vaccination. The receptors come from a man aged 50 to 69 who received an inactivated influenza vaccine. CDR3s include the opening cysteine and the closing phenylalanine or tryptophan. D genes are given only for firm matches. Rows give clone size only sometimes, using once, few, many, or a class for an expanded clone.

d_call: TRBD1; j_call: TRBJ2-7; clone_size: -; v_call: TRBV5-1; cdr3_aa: CASSSTGGIPYEQYF; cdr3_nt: TGCGCCAGCAGCTCGACAGGGGGCATCCCCTACGAGCAGTACTTC
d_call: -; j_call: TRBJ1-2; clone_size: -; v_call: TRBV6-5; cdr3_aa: CASSYSGRGTYGYTF; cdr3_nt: TGTGCCAGCAGTTACTCGGGAAGGGGGACCTATGGCTACACCTTC
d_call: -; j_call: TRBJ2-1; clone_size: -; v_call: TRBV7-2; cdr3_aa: CASSLARPDSLSSYNEQFF; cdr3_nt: TGTGCCAGCAGCTTAGCGCGGCCAGATTCCTTAAGCTCCTACAATGAGCAGTTCTTC
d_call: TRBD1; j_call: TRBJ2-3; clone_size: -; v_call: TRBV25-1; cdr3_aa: CAVGSSGTATDTQYF; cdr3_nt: TGTGCCGTAGGTTCCTCCGGGACAGCCACAGATACGCAGTATTTT
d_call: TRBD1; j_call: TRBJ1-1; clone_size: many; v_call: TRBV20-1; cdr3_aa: CSAGTDEAFF; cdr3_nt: TGCAGTGCGGGGACAGATGAAGCTTTCTTT
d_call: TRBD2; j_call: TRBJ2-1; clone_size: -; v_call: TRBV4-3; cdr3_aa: CASSQEPLAGARSSYNEQFF; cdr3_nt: TGCGCCAGCAGCCAAGAACCACTAGCGGGGGCCCGGAGCTCCTACAATGAGCAGTTCTTC
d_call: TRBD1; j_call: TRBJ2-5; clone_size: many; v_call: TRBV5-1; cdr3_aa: CASGLTGAQETQYF; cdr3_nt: TGCGCCAGCGGACTGACAGGGGCACAAGAGACCCAGTACTTC
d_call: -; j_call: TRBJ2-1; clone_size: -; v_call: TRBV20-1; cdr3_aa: CSARPFPKSSYNEQFF; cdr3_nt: TGCAGTGCTAGACCGTTTCCCAAGAGCTCCTACAATGAGCAGTTCTTC
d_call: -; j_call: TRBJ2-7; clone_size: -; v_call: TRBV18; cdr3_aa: CASSPRERQISYEQYF; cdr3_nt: TGTGCCAGCTCACCTAGGGAGAGGCAGATCTCCTACGAGCAGTACTTC
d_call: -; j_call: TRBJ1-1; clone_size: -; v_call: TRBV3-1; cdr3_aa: CASSQGTVGAFF; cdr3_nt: TGTGCCAGCAGCCAAGGGACGGTCGGAGCTTTCTTT
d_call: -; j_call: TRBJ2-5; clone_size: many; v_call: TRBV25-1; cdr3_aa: CASSQSWRTQYF; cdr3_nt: TGTGCCAGCAGTCAATCTTGGCGGACCCAGTACTTC
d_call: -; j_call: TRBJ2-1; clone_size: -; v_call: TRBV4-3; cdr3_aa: CASSQDLTSFYNEQFF; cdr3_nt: TGCGCCAGCAGCCAAGATCTCACCTCCTTCTACAATGAGCAGTTCTTC
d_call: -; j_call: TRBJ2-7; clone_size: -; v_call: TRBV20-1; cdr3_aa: CSATQGWSYEQYF; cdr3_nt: TGCAGTGCAACACAGGGTTGGAGCTACGAGCAGTACTTC
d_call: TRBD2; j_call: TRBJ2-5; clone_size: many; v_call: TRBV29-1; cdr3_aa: CSAGPGGQETQYF; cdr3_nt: TGCAGCGCCGGGCCGGGAGGACAAGAGACCCAGTACTTC
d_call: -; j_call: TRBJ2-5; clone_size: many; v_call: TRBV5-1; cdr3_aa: CASSPQVDIQETQYF; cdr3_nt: TGCGCCAGCAGCCCCCAGGTGGACATTCAAGAGACCCAGTACTTC
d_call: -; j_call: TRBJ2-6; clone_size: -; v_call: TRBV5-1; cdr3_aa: CASSPRVAASSGANVLTF; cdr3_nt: TGCGCCAGCAGTCCCCGAGTAGCGGCGAGCTCTGGGGCCAACGTCCTGACTTTC
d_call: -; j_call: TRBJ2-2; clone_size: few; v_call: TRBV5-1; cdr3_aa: CASRLGGDTGELFF; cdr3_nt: TGCGCCAGCCGCTTGGGGGGCGACACCGGGGAGCTGTTTTTT
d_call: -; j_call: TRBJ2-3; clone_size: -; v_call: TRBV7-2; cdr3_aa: CASSLFSRDTDTQYF; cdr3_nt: TGTGCCAGCAGCTTATTCTCGCGGGACACAGATACGCAGTATTTT
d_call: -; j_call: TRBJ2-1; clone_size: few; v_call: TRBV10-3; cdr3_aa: CAISGVGYNEQFF; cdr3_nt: TGTGCCATCAGTGGCGTTGGCTACAATGAGCAGTTCTTC
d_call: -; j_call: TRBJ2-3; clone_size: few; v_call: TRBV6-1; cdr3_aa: CASSELLGLPPDTQYF; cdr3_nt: TGTGCCAGCAGTGAATTATTGGGACTCCCGCCAGATACGCAGTATTTT
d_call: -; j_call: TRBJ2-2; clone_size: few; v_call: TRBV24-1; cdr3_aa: CATSGTGQGFGGELFF; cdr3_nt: TGTGCCACCAGTGGAACCGGGCAGGGTTTTGGCGGGGAGCTGTTTTTT
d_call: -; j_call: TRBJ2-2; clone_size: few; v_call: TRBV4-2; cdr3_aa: CASSVTIGRGPTGELFF; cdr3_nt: TGTGCCAGCAGCGTCACCATCGGGCGGGGTCCCACCGGGGAGCTGTTTTTT
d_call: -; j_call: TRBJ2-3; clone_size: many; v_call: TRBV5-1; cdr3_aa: CASSPTVRGSAGTQYF; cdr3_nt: TGCGCCAGCAGCCCGACCGTCAGGGGTTCGGCAGGGACGCAGTATTTT
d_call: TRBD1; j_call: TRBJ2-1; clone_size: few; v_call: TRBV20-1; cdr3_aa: CSAYDRVSYNEQFF; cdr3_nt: TGCAGTGCTTACGACAGGGTCTCCTACAATGAGCAGTTCTTC
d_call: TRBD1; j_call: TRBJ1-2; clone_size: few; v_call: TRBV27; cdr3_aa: CASRSRTGLIYGYTF; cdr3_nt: TGTGCCAGCAGGTCCAGGACAGGACTTATCTATGGCTACACCTTC
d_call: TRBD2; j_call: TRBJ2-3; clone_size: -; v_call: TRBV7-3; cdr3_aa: CASSTGTSGTPSTDTQYF; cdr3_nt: TGTGCCAGCAGCACCGGGACTAGCGGGACCCCTAGCACAGATACGCAGTATTTT
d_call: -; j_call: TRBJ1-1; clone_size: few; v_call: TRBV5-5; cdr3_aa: CASSPPAWDQNTEAFF; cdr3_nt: TGTGCCAGCAGCCCACCGGCGTGGGACCAGAACACTGAAGCTTTCTTT
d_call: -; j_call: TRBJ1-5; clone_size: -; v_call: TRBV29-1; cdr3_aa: CSVLTGGNQPQHF; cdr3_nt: TGCAGCGTTTTGACGGGGGGGAACCAGCCCCAGCATTTT
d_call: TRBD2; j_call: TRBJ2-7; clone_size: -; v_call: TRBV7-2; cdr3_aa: CASSFGTSGSGFYEQYF; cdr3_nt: TGTGCCAGCAGCTTCGGGACTAGCGGGAGTGGTTTCTACGAGCAGTACTTC
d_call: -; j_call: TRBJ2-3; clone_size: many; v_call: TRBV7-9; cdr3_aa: CASSPTTTASSTDTQYF; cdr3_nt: TGTGCCAGCAGCCCCACAACGACAGCCTCTAGCACAGATACGCAGTATTTT
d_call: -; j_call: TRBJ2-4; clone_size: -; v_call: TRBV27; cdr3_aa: CASSSTVAKNIQYF; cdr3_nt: TGTGCCAGCAGTTCGACAGTAGCCAAAAACATTCAGTACTTC
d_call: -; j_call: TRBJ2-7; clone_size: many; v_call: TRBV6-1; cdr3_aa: CASSPPGRGRGQYF; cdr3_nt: TGTGCCAGCAGTCCCCCGGGGAGGGGGCGGGGGCAGTACTTC
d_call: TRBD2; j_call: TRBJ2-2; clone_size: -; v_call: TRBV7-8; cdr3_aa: CASSRGLADGELFF; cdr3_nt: TGTGCCAGCAGCCGGGGACTAGCGGACGGGGAGCTGTTTTTT
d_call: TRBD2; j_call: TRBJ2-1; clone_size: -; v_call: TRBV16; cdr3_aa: CASSQGRGNYNEQFF; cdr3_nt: TGTGCCAGCAGCCAAGGGCGGGGGAACTACAATGAGCAGTTCTTC
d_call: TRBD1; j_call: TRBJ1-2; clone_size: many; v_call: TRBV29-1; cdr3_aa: CSVISPDRGNYGYTF; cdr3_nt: TGCAGCGTCATTTCGCCGGACAGGGGCAACTATGGCTACACCTTC
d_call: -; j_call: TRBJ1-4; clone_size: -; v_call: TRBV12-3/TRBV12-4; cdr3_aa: CASSFGSGRNEKLFF; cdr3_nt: TGTGCCAGCAGTTTCGGGTCGGGCAGGAATGAAAAACTGTTTTTT
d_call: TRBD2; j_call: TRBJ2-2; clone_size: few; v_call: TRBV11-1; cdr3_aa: CASSHRGSGGPSNTGELFF; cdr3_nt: TGTGCCAGCAGCCACCGCGGTAGCGGGGGGCCCTCGAACACCGGGGAGCTGTTTTTT
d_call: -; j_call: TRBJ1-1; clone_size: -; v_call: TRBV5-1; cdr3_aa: CASSLEDTYTEAFF; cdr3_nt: TGCGCCAGCAGCTTGGAGGACACCTACACTGAAGCTTTCTTT
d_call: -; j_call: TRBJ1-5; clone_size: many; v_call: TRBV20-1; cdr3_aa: CSARTRQEQPQHF; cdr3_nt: TGCAGTGCTAGGACAAGACAGGAGCAGCCCCAGCATTTT
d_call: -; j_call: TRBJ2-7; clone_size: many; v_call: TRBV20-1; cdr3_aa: CSARGGSSYEQYF; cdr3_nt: TGCAGTGCCAGAGGAGGGAGCTCCTACGAGCAGTACTTC
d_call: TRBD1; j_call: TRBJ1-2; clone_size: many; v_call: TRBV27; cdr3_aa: CASSFLGQGAEGYTF; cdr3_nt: TGTGCCAGCAGTTTTCTAGGCCAGGGGGCGGAAGGCTACACCTTC
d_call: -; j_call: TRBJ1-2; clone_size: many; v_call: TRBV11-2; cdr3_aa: CASSLYRVGYGYTF; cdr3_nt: TGTGCCAGCAGCTTGTACAGGGTCGGCTATGGCTACACCTTC
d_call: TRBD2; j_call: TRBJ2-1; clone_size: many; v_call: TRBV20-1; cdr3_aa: CSASGRLWQFF; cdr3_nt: TGCAGTGCTAGCGGGAGGCTGTGGCAGTTCTTC
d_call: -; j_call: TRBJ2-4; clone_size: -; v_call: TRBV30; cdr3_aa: CAWSAGLIMAKNIQYF; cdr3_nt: TGTGCCTGGAGTGCTGGACTGATTATGGCCAAAAACATTCAGTACTTC
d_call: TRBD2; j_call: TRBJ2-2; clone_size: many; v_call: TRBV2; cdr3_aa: CATGLAGVGGELFF; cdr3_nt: TGTGCCACGGGACTAGCGGGAGTGGGCGGGGAGCTGTTTTTT
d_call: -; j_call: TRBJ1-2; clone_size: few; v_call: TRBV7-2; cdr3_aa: CASSLPGALFGYTF; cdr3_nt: TGTGCCAGCAGCTTGCCAGGGGCTCTCTTTGGCTACACCTTC
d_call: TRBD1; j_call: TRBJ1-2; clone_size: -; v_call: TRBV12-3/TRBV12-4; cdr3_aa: CASSPWGQVVENGYTF; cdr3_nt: TGTGCCAGCAGTCCCTGGGGACAGGTAGTGGAAAATGGCTACACCTTC
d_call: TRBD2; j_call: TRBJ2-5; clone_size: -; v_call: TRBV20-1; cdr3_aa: CSARRTLAGEETQYF; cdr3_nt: TGCAGTGCTCGTCGGACACTAGCGGGCGAGGAGACCCAGTACTTC
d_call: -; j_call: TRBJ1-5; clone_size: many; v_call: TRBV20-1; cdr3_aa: CSVAAGPPNQPQHF; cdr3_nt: TGCAGTGTTGCGGCGGGACCCCCAAATCAGCCCCAGCATTTT
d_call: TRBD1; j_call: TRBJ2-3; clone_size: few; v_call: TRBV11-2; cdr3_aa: CASSLRATGGSRVGTDTQYF; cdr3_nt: TGTGCCAGCAGCTTACGGGCGACAGGGGGAAGCAGAGTCGGCACAGATACGCAGTATTTT
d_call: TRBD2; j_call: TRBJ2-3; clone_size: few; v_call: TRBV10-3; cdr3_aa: CASRGLAGGTDTQYF; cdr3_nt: TGTGCCTCCAGGGGGCTAGCGGGAGGAACAGATACGCAGTATTTT
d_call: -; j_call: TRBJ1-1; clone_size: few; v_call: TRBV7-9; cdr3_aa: CASSLARTSNTEAFF; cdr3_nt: TGTGCCAGCAGCTTAGCCCGGACCTCGAACACTGAAGCTTTCTTT
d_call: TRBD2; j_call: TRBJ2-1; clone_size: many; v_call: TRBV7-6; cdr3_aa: CASSLGPAGQGNEQFF; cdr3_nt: TGTGCCAGCAGCTTAGGGCCAGCGGGGCAAGGGAATGAGCAGTTCTTC
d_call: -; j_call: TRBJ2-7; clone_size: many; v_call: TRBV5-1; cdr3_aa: CASSLAGTTGSEQYF; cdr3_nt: TGCGCCAGCAGCTTGGCCGGAACAACAGGGTCCGAGCAGTACTTC
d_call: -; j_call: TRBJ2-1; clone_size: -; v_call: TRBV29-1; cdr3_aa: CSVVTVGYIPLRPNEQFF; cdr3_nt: TGCAGCGTTGTGACGGTGGGGTATATCCCCCTCCGGCCTAATGAGCAGTTCTTC
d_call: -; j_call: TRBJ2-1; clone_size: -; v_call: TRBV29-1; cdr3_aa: CSADTSSYNEQFF; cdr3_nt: TGCAGCGCGGACACGAGCTCCTACAATGAGCAGTTCTTC
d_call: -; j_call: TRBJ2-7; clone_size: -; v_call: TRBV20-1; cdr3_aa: CSARATGGAYEQYF; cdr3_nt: TGCAGTGCTAGGGCTACGGGCGGGGCCTACGAGCAGTACTTC
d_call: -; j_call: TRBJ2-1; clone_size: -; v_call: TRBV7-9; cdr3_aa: CASSPTVGNEQFF; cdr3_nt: TGTGCCAGCAGCCCTACCGTGGGAAATGAGCAGTTCTTC
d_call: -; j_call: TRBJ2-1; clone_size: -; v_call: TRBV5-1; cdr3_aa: CASGRVDYNEQFF; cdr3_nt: TGCGCCAGCGGCAGGGTGGACTACAATGAGCAGTTCTTC
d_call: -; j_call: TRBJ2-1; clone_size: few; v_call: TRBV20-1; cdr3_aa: CSARGGVPRNEQFF; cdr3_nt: TGCAGTGCTAGGGGGGGAGTCCCACGTAATGAGCAGTTCTTC